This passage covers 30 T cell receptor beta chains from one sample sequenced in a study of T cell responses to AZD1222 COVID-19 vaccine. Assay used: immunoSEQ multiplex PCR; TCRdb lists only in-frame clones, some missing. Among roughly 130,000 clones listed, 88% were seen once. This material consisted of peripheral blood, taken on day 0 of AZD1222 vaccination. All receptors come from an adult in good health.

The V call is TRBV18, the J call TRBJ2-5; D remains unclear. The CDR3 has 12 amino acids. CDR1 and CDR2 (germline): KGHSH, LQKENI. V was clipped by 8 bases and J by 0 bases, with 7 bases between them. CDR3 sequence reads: CASATYQETQYF. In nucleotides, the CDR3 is TGTGCCAGCGCAACGTACCAAGAGACCCAGTACTTC.

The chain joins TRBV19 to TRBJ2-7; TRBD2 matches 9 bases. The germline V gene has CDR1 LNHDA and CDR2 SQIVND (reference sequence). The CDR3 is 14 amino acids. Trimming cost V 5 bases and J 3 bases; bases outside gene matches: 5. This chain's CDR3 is CASSESSGIYEQYF. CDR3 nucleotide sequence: TGTGCCAGTAGTGAGTCTAGCGGGATCTACGAGCAGTACTTC.

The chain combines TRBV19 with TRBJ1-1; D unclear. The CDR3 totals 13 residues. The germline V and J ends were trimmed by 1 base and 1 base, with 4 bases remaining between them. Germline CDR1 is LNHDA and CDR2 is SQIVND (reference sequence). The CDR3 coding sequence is TGTGCCAGTAGTATAGCCAGGAACACTGAAGCTTTCTTT. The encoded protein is CASSIARNTEAFF.

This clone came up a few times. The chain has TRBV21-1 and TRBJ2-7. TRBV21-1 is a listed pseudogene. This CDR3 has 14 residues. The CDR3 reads CASSKKWLSYEQYF. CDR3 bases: TGTGCCAGCAGCAAGAAATGGCTATCCTACGAGCAGTACTTC.

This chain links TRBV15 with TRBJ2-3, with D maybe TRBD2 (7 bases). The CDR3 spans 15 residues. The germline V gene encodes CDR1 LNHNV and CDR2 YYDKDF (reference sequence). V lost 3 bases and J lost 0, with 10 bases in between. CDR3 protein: CATSRGGLSTDTQYF. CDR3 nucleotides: TGTGCCACCAGCAGGGGGGGGCTCAGCACAGATACGCAGTATTTT.

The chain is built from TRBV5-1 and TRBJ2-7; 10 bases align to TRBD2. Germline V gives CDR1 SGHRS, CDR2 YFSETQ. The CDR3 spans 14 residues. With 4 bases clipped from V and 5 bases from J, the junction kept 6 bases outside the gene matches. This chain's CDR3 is CASSPAGGLNEQYF. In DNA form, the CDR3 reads TGCGCCAGCAGCCCAGCGGGAGGGCTGAACGAGCAGTACTTC.

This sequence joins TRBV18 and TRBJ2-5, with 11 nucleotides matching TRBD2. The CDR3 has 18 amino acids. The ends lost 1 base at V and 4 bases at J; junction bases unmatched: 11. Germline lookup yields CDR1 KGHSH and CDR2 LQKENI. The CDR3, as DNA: TGTGCCAGCTCACCACGACCCTCGAGACTAGCGGGATCAGAGACCCAGTACTTC. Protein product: CASSPRPSRLAGSETQYF.

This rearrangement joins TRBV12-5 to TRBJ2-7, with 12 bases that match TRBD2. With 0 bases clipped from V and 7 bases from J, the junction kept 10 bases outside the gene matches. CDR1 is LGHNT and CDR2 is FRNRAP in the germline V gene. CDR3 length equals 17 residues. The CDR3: CASGLVPLAGGPGEQYF. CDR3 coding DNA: TGTGCTAGTGGTTTGGTACCCCTAGCGGGAGGGCCGGGAGAGCAGTACTTC.

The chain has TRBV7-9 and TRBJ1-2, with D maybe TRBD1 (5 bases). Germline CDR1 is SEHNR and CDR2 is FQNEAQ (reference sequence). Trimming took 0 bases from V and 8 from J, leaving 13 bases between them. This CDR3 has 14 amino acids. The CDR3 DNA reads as TGTGCCAGCAGCTTAGCGGGGGGTGTGCGGGGCTACACCTTC. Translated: CASSLAGGVRGYTF.

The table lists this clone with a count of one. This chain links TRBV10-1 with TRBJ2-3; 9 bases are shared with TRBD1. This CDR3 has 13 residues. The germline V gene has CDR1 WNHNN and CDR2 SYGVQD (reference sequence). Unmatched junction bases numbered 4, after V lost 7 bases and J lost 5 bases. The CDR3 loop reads CASNPGQGDTQYF. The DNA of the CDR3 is TGCGCCAGCAATCCGGGACAGGGAGATACGCAGTATTTT.

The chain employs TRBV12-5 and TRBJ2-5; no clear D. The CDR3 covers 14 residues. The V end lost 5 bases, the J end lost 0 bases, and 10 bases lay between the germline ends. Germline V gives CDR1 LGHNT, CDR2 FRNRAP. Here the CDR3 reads CASGPPSHQETQYF. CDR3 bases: TGTGCTAGTGGTCCTCCTTCACACCAAGAGACCCAGTACTTC.

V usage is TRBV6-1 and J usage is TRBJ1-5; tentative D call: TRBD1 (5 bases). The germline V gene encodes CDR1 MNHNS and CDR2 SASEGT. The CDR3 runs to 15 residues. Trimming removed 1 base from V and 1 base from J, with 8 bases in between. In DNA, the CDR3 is TGTGCCAGCAGTGAAGGGGGCCTCAGCAATCAGCCCCAGCATTTT. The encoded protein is CASSEGGLSNQPQHF.

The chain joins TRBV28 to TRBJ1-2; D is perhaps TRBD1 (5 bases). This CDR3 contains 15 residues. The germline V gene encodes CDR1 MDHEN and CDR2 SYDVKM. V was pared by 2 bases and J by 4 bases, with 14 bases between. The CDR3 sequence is CASSLGAGGTYGYTF. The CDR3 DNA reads TGTGCCAGCAGTTTAGGGGCGGGTGGCACCTATGGCTACACCTTC.

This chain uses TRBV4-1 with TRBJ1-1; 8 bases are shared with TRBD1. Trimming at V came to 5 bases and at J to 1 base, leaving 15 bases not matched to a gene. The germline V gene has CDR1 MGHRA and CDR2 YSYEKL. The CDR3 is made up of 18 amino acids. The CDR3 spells CASSKVGQGLGGNTEAFF. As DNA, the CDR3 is TGCGCCAGCAGCAAAGTTGGACAGGGTTTAGGGGGGAACACTGAAGCTTTCTTT.

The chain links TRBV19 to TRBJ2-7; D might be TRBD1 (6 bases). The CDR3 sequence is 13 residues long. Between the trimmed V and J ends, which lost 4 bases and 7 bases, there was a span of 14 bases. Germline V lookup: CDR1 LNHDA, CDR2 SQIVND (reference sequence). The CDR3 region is CASSTQGTNEQYF. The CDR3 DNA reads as TGTGCCAGTAGTACACAGGGAACAAATGAGCAGTACTTC.

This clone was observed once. The CDR3 spells CATRGGGNEQFF. In nucleotides, the CDR3 is TGTGCCACCCGGGGAGGTGGCAATGAGCAGTTCTTC. The chain links TRBV19 to TRBJ2-1; weak D call: TRBD2 (6 bases). Trimming removed 10 bases from V and 6 bases from J, with 13 bases in between. CDR1 is LNHDA and CDR2 is SQIVND in the germline V gene (reference sequence). The CDR3 has 12 amino acids.

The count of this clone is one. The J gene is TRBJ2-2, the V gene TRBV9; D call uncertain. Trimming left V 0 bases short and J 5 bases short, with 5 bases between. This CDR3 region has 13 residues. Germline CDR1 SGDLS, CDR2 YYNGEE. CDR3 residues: CASSVVLTGELFF. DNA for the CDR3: TGTGCCAGCAGCGTAGTCCTAACCGGGGAGCTGTTTTTT.

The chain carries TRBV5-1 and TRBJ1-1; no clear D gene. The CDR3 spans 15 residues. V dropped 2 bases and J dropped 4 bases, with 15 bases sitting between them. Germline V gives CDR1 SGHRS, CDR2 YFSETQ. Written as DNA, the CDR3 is TGCGCCAGCAGCTTAGGGCAAACGAGATCCACTGAAGCTTTCTTT. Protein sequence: CASSLGQTRSTEAFF.

The CDR3 sequence: CASSLGGTVISNYGYTF. Here the CDR3 DNA reads TGTGCCAGCAGCTTAGGTGGGACAGTTATCTCTAACTATGGCTACACCTTC. The rearrangement joins TRBV7-9 to TRBJ1-2; TRBD1 matches at 7 bases. CDR3 length: 17 amino acids. Germline-derived CDR1 and CDR2 are SEHNR and FQNEAQ (reference sequence). Trimming took 1 base from V and 0 from J; bases not matched to a gene: 8.

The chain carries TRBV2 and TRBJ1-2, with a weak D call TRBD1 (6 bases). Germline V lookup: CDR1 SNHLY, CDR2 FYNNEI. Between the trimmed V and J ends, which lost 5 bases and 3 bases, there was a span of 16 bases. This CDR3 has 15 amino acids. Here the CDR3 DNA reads TGTGCCAGCAGTCCCCCAGGCAGGGGAGACTATGGCTACACCTTC. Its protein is CASSPPGRGDYGYTF.

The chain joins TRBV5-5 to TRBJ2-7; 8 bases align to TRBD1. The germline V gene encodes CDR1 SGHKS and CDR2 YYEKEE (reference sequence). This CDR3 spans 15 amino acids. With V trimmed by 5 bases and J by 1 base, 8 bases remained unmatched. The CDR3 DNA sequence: TGTGCCAGCAGTTCAAGGACAGGGTGGTCCTACGAGCAGTACTTC. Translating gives CASSSRTGWSYEQYF.

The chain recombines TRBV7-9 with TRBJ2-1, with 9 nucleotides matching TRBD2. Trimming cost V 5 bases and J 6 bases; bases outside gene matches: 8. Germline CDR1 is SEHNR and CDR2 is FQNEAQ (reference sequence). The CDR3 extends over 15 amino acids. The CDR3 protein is CASSHPGTSTNEQFF. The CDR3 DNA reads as TGTGCCAGCAGCCACCCCGGGACTAGCACCAATGAGCAGTTCTTC.

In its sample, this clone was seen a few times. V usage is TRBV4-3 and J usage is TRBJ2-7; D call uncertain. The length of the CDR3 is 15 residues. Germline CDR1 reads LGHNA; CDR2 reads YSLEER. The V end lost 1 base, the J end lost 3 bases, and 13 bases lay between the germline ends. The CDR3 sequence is CASSQGWQTNYEQYF. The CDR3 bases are TGCGCCAGCAGCCAAGGTTGGCAGACGAACTACGAGCAGTACTTC.

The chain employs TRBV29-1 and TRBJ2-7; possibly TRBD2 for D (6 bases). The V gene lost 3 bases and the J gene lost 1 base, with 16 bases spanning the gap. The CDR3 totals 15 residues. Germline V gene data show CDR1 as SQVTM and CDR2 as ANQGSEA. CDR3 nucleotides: TGCAGCGTTGAGGGGGGAGCTCTGGGGTCCTACGAGCAGTACTTC. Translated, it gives CSVEGGALGSYEQYF.

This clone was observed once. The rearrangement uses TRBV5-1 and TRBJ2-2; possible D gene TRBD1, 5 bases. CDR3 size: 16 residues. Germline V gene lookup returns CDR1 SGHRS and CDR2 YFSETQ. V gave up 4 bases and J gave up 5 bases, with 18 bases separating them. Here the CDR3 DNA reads TGCGCCAGCAGCAAAACAGGAGTAAGGGTTACCGGGGAGCTGTTTTTT. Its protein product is CASSKTGVRVTGELFF.

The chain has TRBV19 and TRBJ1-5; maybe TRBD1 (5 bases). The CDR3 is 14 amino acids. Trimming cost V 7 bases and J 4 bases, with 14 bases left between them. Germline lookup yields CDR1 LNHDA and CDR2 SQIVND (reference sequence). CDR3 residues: CASKVGRGNQPQHF. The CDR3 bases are TGTGCCAGTAAAGTGGGTAGGGGAAATCAGCCCCAGCATTTT. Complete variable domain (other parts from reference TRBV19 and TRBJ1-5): DGGITQSPKYLFRKEGQNVTLSCEQNLNHDAMYWYRQDPGQGLRLIYYSQIVNDFQKGDIAEGYSVSREKKESFPLTVTSAQKNPTAFYLCASKVGRGNQPQHFGDGTRLSIL.

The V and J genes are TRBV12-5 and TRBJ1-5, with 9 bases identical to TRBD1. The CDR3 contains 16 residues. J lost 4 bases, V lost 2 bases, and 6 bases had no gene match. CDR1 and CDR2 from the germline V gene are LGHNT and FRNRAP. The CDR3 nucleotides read TGTGCTAGTGGTTTGCAGGACAGGGGAGGTAATCAGCCCCAGCATTTT. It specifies CASGLQDRGGNQPQHF.

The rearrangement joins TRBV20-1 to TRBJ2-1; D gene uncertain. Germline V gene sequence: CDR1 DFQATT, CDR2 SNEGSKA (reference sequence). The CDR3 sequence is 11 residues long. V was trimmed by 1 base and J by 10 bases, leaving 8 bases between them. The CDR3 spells CSARGYEEQFF. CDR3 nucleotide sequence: TGCAGTGCTAGAGGGTACGAGGAGCAGTTCTTC.

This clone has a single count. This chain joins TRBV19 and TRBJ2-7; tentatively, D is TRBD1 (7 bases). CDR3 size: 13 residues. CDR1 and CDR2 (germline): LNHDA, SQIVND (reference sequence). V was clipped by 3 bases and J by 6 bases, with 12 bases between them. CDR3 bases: TGTGCCAGTAGTATGACAGGGAGGCGCGAGCAGTACTTC. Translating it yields CASSMTGRREQYF.

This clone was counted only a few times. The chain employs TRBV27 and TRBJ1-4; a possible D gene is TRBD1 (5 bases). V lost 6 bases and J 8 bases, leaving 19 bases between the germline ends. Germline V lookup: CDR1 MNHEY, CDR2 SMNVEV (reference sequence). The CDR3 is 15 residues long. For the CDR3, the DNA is TGTGCCAGCAGCTCCCTGACAGAATTAAAGGAAAAACTGTTTTTT. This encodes CASSSLTELKEKLFF.